This TCR beta chain was sequenced during a study of blood T cell repertoires in COVID-19. The trim removed 3 bases at V and 3 bases at J, leaving 5 bases unmatched. CDR1 and CDR2 (germline): KGHSH, LQKENI. The CDR3 loop spans 14 amino acids. Clones were sequenced by immunoSEQ multiplex PCR, and TCRdb holds only the in-frame ones, with some missing. The sample has about 80,000 clones; roughly 80% are singletons. The clonotype originates from a woman aged 35 to 49 with active or convalescent COVID-19. The sequencing input was peripheral blood. The rearrangement joins TRBV18 to TRBJ2-7, with TRBD2 matching 7 bases. This CDR3 is CASSPGEGRYEQYF. The CDR3 DNA sequence: TGTGCCAGCTCACCGGGGGAGGGACGCTACGAGCAGTACTTC.